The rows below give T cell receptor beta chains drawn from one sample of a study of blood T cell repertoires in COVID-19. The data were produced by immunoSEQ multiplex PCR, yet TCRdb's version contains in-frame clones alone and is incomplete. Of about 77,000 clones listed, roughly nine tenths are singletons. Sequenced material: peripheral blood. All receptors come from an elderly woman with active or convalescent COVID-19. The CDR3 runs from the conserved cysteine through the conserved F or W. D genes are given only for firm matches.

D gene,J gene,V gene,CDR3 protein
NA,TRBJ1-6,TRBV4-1,CASSQDTGSSYNSPLHF
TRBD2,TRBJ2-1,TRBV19,CASSLTSGVVDNEQFF
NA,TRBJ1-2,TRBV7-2,CASSFETHGYTF
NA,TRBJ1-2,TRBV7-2,CASSLSVSRANYGYTF
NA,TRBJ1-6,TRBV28,CASSLPGNNSPLHF
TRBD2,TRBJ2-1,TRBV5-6,CASSLGTSGGAYNEQFF
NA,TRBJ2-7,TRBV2,CASSASTGSYEQYF
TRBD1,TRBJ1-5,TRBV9,CASSGTGGQPQHF
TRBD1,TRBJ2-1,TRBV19,CASSRGQGAGNIYNEQFF
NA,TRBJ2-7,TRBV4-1,CASSQVGGAYEQYF
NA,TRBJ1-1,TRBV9,CASSGTTGSSEAFF
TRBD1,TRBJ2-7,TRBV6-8,CASSYWDRFSYEQYF
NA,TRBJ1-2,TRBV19,CASSIWGVEGYTF
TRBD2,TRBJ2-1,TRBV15,CATSGSSGGARFGNEQFF
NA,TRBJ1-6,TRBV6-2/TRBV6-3,CASSPHRGAGNSPLHF
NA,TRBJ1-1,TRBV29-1,CSVDFEGMNTEAFF
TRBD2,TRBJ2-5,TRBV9,CASSTGLAGGTSRETQYF
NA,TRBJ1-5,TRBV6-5,CASSFSWPNQPQHF
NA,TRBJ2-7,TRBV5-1,CASTEGQSKFYEQYF
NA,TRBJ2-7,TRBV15,CATSRGQGGYEQYF
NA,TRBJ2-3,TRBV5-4,CASSLREAYTDTQYF
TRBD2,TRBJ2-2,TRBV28,CAITGLATGELFF
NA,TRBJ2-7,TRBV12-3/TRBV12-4,CASSFGTYEQYF
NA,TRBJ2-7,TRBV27,CASSLGVGVGEQYF
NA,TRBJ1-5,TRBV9,CASSVVVEGQPQHF
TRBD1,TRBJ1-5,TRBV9,CASSAGTVNQPQHF